The 24 T cell receptor beta chains below were found in one sample sequenced in a study of OX40 agonist ivuxolimab in advanced cancers. TCRdb's copy holds only in-frame clones and misses some; the assay was immunoSEQ multiplex PCR. The sample has approximately 82,000 clones; 80% to 95% are singletons. Sample: CD4+ or CD8+ T cells sorted from blood, taken in a trial of the OX40 agonist ivuxolimab. Receptors were obtained from an adult with an advanced solid tumor such as melanoma, head and neck, liver or kidney cancer.

This chain links TRBV7-2 with TRBJ1-2, with D hard to call. This CDR3 has 14 amino acids. Looked up from germline, CDR1 is SGHTA and CDR2 is FQGNSA. The V gene lost 5 bases and the J gene lost 1 base, with 11 bases spanning the gap. DNA of the CDR3: TGTGCCAGCAGCCGCAGTTCCTTTAACTATGGCTACACCTTC. It specifies CASSRSSFNYGYTF.

V gene TRBV7-9 combines with J gene TRBJ1-2; 8 positions match TRBD1. This CDR3 region has 14 residues. V lost 5 bases to trimming and J lost 5 bases; unmatched junction nucleotides: 7. CDR1 SEHNR and CDR2 FQNEAQ come from the germline V gene (reference sequence). The CDR3 here is CASSGRTGSYGYTF. The DNA for the CDR3 is TGTGCCAGCAGCGGACGGACAGGGAGTTATGGCTACACCTTC.

The chain has TRBV6-5 and TRBJ2-5; no reliable D call. Per germline, CDR1 MNHEY and CDR2 SVGAGI. V lost 0 bases, J lost 4 bases, and 15 bases lay in between. The length of the CDR3 is 16 residues. The CDR3, as DNA: TGTGCCAGCAGTTACTCTTTTTCTAGTTTTCGAGAGACCCAGTACTTC. It translates to CASSYSFSSFRETQYF.

CDR3 nucleotides: TGTGCCAGCAGTTACGCAGGGTCTGGGCAGCCCCAGCATTTT. Encoded protein: CASSYAGSGQPQHF. The rearrangement joins TRBV6-5 to TRBJ1-5, with TRBD1 as a possible D gene (5 bases). CDR3 length equals 14 residues. V was trimmed by 2 bases and J by 7 bases, leaving 12 bases between them. CDR1 and CDR2 (germline): MNHEY, SVGAGI.

This chain uses TRBV7-4 with TRBJ2-5, with D unclear. The CDR3 spans 15 residues. Germline V gene lookup returns CDR1 SGHVT and CDR2 SQSDAQ. V shed 1 base and J shed 7 bases, with 16 bases lying between them. The CDR3 protein is CASSLVQKLFWTQYF. CDR3 bases: TGTGCCAGCAGCTTAGTGCAGAAGCTCTTTTGGACCCAGTACTTC.

The CDR3: CAITGGGSGNTIYF. CDR3 in DNA: TGTGCCATCACCGGAGGGGGCTCTGGAAACACCATATATTTT. The gene calls are TRBV10-3 and TRBJ1-3; a possible D gene is TRBD1 (6 bases). V was clipped by 7 bases and J by 0 bases, with 10 bases between them. The germline CDR1 and CDR2 sequences are ENHRY and SYGVKD. This CDR3 is 14 amino acids long.

V gene TRBV21-1 combines with J gene TRBJ2-3; TRBD1 is the table's D call, not checked against the DNA. TRBV21-1 is shown as a pseudogene. The CDR3 contains 14 residues. The CDR3 reads CASSKGSGPDTQYF. Written as DNA, the CDR3 is TGTGCCAGCAGCAAAGGTTCAGGGCCAGATACGCAGTATTTT.

The chain is built from TRBV30 and TRBJ1-3; D is uncertain. Between the trimmed V and J ends, which lost 3 bases and 0 bases, there was a span of 12 bases. CDR3 size: 15 residues. Germline values: CDR1 GTSNPN, CDR2 SVGIG (reference sequence). As DNA, the CDR3 is TGTGCCTGGAGCGTGGGCACCGACTCTGGAAACACCATATATTTT. Protein: CAWSVGTDSGNTIYF. The variable domain in full, completed from reference TRBV30 and TRBJ1-3, reads SQTIHQWPATLVQPVGSPLSLECTVEGTSNPNLYWYRQAAGRGLQLLFYSVGIGQISSEVPQNLSASRPQDRQFILSSKKLLLSDSGFYLCAWSVGTDSGNTIYFGEGSWLTVV.

Regarding this clone: This CDR3 is also generated by other DNA sequences in the sample. The chain combines TRBV5-1 with TRBJ1-1, with 11 positions matching TRBD1. This CDR3 has 16 residues. V lost 3 bases and J lost 1; bases outside the gene matches: 5. In germline, CDR1 is SGHRS, CDR2 YFSETQ. For the CDR3, the DNA is TGCGCCAGCAGCTCCAGGACAGGGGGCGAGAACACTGAAGCTTTCTTT. Translation: CASSSRTGGENTEAFF.

In this sample, this clone turned up once. This chain links TRBV6-5 with TRBJ1-1; a possible D gene is TRBD1 (5 bases). Between the trimmed V and J ends, which lost 6 bases and 9 bases, there was a span of 17 bases. From germline, CDR1 is MNHEY and CDR2 SVGAGI. The CDR3 has 13 residues. The CDR3 reads CASSPPDMRKAFF. The CDR3 DNA reads as TGTGCCAGCAGCCCCCCGGACATGCGGAAAGCTTTCTTT.

The chain links TRBV7-6 to TRBJ2-1; possible D gene TRBD2, 5 bases. CDR3 length equals 15 residues. Germline assignment: CDR1 SGHVS and CDR2 FNYEAQ. V dropped 0 bases and J dropped 2 bases, with 8 bases sitting between them. CDR3: CASSLASAPYNEQFF. CDR3 sequence (DNA): TGTGCCAGCAGCTTAGCTAGCGCACCCTACAATGAGCAGTTCTTC. Complete variable domain (other parts from reference TRBV7-6 and TRBJ2-1): GAGVSQSPRYKVTKRGQDVALRCDPISGHVSLYWYRQALGQGPEFLTYFNYEAQQDKSGLPNDRFSAERPEGSISTLTIQRTEQRDSAMYRCASSLASAPYNEQFFGPGTRLTVL.

The J gene is TRBJ1-1, the V gene TRBV2, with TRBD1 identical over 7 bases. Germline trimming cut 5 bases from V and 2 bases from J; bases unmatched to any gene: 5. This CDR3 is built from 14 residues. Germline V CDR1 and CDR2: SNHLY, FYNNEI. Here the CDR3 DNA reads TGTGCCAGCAGTCTACAGGGGACAAACACTGAAGCTTTCTTT. Amino acid sequence: CASSLQGTNTEAFF.

V usage is TRBV30 and J usage is TRBJ1-1; tentative D call: TRBD1 (5 bases). The germline V gene encodes CDR1 GTSNPN and CDR2 SVGIG (reference sequence). V was shortened by 1 base and J by 4 bases, with 10 bases between the two germline ends. There are 13 residues in the CDR3. The CDR3 region is CAWSGGGPTEAFF. CDR3 sequence (DNA): TGTGCCTGGAGTGGGGGGGGTCCCACTGAAGCTTTCTTT.

The rearrangement links TRBV30 to TRBJ1-1, with D perhaps TRBD1 (5 bases). The V end was cut by 5 bases, the J end by 5 bases, with 12 bases between. CDR3 length: 12 residues. Looked up from germline, CDR1 is GTSNPN and CDR2 is SVGIG (reference sequence). The CDR3 spells CAWHRRGTEAFF. The CDR3, as DNA: TGTGCCTGGCACAGACGGGGGACTGAAGCTTTCTTT.

This chain links TRBV5-1 with TRBJ2-7; 10 bases are shared with TRBD2. The CDR3 has 15 amino acids. The V gene end was trimmed by 3 bases and the J gene end by 3 bases; junction bases not matched to a gene: 6. CDR1 is SGHRS, CDR2 YFSETQ, per germline. The CDR3 nucleotides read TGCGCCAGCAGCTCGAGCGGGAGGGCCGGCTACGAGCAGTACTTC. Protein: CASSSSGRAGYEQYF.

This chain joins TRBV10-2 and TRBJ1-1; no firm D call. The ends were cut back, 4 bases at V and 0 bases at J, with 6 bases in the middle. Per germline, CDR1 WSHSY and CDR2 SAAADI. This CDR3 region has 13 residues. The CDR3: CASSVQVNTEAFF. Written as DNA, the CDR3 is TGCGCCAGCAGTGTCCAGGTGAACACTGAAGCTTTCTTT.

This clone appeared a few times. The chain combines TRBV10-2 with TRBJ1-2, with TRBD1 as a possible D gene (6 bases). V was trimmed by 10 bases and J by 6 bases, leaving 24 bases between them. Per the germline V gene, CDR1 is WSHSY and CDR2 is SAAADI. The CDR3 runs 15 residues. The CDR3 sequence: CATSSWPGTLHGYTF. CDR3 sequence (DNA): TGCGCCACCTCATCATGGCCCGGGACACTTCATGGCTACACCTTC.

The chain is built from TRBV6-6 and TRBJ1-5; possible D gene TRBD1, 5 bases. The CDR3 is 14 residues long. Germline loops: CDR1 MNHNY, CDR2 SVGAGI (reference sequence). V shed 5 bases and J shed 12 bases, with 20 bases lying between them. CDR3 sequence reads: CASSGAEPGTLQHF. The CDR3 DNA sequence: TGTGCCAGCAGTGGGGCCGAACCCGGGACGCTCCAGCATTTT.

This clone showed up just a few times. This rearrangement joins TRBV5-6 to TRBJ1-6; 8 nucleotides agree with TRBD1. CDR3 size: 15 residues. The ends lost 1 base at V and 8 bases at J; junction bases unmatched: 5. Germline V gene sequence: CDR1 SGHDT, CDR2 YYEEEE. CDR3: CASSLTVDRDSPLHF. Here the CDR3 DNA reads TGTGCCAGCAGCTTGACAGTGGACAGGGATTCACCCCTCCACTTT.

The chain uses TRBV13 and TRBJ2-1; 16 bases are shared with TRBD2. The CDR3 is 17 residues long. Germline V gene lookup returns CDR1 PRHDT and CDR2 FYEKMQ (reference sequence). Trimming took 4 bases from V and 4 from J; bases not matched to a gene: 4. The CDR3 is CASSSGLAGGPYNEQFF. In DNA, the CDR3 is TGTGCCAGCAGCTCGGGACTAGCGGGAGGGCCATACAATGAGCAGTTCTTC.

The CDR3: CSVGTGGITGELFF. The CDR3 DNA reads TGCAGCGTGGGGACAGGGGGCATCACCGGGGAGCTGTTTTTT. The chain recombines TRBV29-1 with TRBJ2-2, with 12 bases matching TRBD1. The V and J ends lost 6 bases and 4 bases, in that order; junction bases with no gene match: 3. The germline gives CDR1 SQVTM, CDR2 ANQGSEA. The length of the CDR3 is 14 residues.

A word on this clone: Other nucleotide sequences from this sample produce the same CDR3. This sequence joins TRBV18 and TRBJ2-5; perhaps TRBD1 as D (5 bases). V lost 0 bases and J lost 2, with 7 bases in between. Per the germline V gene, CDR1 is KGHSH and CDR2 is LQKENI. The CDR3 consists of 14 residues. CDR3 sequence (DNA): TGTGCCAGCTCACCACCATCAGGGCAAGAGACCCAGTACTTC. It encodes CASSPPSGQETQYF.

The chain couples TRBV27 to TRBJ2-7; D not resolved. V lost 2 bases and J lost 6, with 11 bases in between. CDR1 and CDR2 (germline): MNHEY, SMNVEV (reference sequence). The CDR3 is 13 residues long. The CDR3 sequence: CASSLGPWREQYF. DNA of the CDR3: TGTGCCAGCAGTTTAGGGCCCTGGCGCGAGCAGTACTTC.

J is TRBJ2-3 and V is TRBV7-6; possibly TRBD1 for D (5 bases). In germline, CDR1 is SGHVS, CDR2 FNYEAQ. V shed 1 base and J shed 10 bases, with 12 bases lying between them. The CDR3 consists of 13 residues. The CDR3: CASSLGGLRAQYF. The CDR3 DNA is TGTGCCAGCAGCTTAGGGGGCCTACGGGCGCAGTATTTT.